This T cell receptor (beta chain) emerged from a study of cytomegalovirus exposure and HLA in healthy donors. Findings and limits, study-wide: Data from an earlier analysis indicated that most TCR beta V segments were productive either about 90% or about 30% of the time. The authors assumed roughly uniform sequencing depth across donors for presence/absence analyses. In a later analysis, TCR beta V- and J-gene trimming showed a link to a missense DCLRE1C variant.

Turning to this clone: Its specificity is unknown.

Use of 60 Vbeta and 13 Jbeta primers characterized the PCR. Produced via immunoSEQ multiplex PCR; TCRdb's table is partial and in-frame only. The table has 80,000 to 100,000 clones, around 72% seen once. The CDR3 extends over 14 amino acids. J lost 5 bases, V lost 8 bases, and 9 bases had no gene match. The V gene's germline CDR1 is MNHNS and CDR2 SASEGT. The TCR was taken from a man aged 40-49 years in good health and CMV-seronegative. The chain uses TRBV6-1 and TRBJ2-5, with 9 bases lining up with TRBD1. The specimen was PBMCs. The CDR3 is CASGYRGPGETQYF. The CDR3 DNA reads as TGTGCCAGCGGGTACAGGGGGCCCGGGGAGACCCAGTACTTC.